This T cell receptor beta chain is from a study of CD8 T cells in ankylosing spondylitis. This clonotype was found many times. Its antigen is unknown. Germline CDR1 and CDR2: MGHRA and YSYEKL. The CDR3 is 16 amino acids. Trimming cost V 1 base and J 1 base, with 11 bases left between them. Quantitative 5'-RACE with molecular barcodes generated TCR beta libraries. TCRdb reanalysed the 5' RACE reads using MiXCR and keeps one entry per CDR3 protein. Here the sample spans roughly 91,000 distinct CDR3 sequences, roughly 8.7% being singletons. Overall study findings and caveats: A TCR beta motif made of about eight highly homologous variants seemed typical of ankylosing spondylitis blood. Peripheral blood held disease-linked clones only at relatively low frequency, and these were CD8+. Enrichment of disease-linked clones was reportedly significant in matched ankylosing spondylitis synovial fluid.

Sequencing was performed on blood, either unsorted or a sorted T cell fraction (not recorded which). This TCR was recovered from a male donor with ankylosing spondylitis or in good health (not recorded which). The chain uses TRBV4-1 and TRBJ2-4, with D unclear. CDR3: CASSQVAPLAKNIQYF. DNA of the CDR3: TGCGCCAGCAGCCAAGTAGCTCCTCTGGCCAAAAACATTCAGTACTTC.